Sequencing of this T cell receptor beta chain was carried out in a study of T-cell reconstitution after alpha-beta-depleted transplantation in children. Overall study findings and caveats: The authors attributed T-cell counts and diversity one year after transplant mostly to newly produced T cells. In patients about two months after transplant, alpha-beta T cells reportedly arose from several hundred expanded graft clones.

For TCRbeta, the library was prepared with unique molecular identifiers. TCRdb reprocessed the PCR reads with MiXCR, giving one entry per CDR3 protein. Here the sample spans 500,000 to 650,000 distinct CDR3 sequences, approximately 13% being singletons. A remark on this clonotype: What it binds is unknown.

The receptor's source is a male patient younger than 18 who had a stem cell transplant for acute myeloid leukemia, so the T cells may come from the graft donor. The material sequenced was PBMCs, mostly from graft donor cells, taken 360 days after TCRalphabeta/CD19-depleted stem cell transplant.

Here the CDR3 DNA reads TGTGCCATCAGAGCGGGACAGGGCAGCACAGATACGCAGTATTTT. Translating it yields CAIRAGQGSTDTQYF. The chain employs TRBV10-3 and TRBJ2-3; 9 bases match TRBD1. The V gene's germline CDR1 is ENHRY and CDR2 SYGVKD. J was trimmed by 0 bases and V by 6 bases; bases with no gene match: 4. This CDR3 is 15 amino acids long.